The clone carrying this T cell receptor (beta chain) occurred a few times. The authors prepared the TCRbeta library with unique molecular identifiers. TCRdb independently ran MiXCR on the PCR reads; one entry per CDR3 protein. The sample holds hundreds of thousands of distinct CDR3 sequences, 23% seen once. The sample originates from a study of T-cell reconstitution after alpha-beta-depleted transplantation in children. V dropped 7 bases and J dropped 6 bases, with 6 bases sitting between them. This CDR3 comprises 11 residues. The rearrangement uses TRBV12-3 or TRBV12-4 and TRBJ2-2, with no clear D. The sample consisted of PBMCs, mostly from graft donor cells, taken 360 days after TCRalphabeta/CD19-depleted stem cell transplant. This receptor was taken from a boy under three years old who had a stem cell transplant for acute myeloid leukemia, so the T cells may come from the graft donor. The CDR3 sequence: CASTLPGELFF. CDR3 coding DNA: TGTGCCAGCACCCTCCCCGGGGAGCTGTTTTTT.